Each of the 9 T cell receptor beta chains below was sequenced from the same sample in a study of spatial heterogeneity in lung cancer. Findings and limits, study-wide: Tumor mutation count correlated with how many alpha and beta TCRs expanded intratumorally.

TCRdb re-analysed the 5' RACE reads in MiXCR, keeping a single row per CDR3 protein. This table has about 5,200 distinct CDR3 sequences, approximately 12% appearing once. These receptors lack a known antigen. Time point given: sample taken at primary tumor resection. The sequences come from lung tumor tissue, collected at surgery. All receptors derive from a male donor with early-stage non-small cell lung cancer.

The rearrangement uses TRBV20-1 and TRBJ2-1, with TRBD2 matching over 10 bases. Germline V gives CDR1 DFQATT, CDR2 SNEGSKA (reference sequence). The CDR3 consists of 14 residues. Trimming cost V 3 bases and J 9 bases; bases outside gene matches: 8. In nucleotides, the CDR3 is TGCAGTGCTAGGCTAGCGGGAGTAGTTAGTGAGCAGTTCTTC. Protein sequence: CSARLAGVVSEQFF.

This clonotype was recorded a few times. The CDR3 DNA reads TGTGCCAGCAGTTTGACAGGGGCTTTTTACGAGCAGTACTTC. As protein: CASSLTGAFYEQYF. This sequence joins TRBV28 and TRBJ2-7; 8 bases map to TRBD1. Trimming at V came to 3 bases and at J to 4 bases, leaving 5 bases not matched to a gene. Germline values: CDR1 MDHEN, CDR2 SYDVKM. The CDR3 runs 14 residues.

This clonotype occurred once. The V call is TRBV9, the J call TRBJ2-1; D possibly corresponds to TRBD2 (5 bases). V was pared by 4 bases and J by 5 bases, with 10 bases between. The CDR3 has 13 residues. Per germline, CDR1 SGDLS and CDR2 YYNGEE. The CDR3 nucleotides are TGTGCCAGCAGCCCGGACTGGGACAATGAGCAGTTCTTC. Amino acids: CASSPDWDNEQFF.

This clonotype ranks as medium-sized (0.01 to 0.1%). CDR3 DNA: TGTGCCAGCAGCTTAGCGGGGGGCAAATACGAGCAGTACTTC. Translated, it gives CASSLAGGKYEQYF. The chain combines TRBV7-2 with TRBJ2-7, with D perhaps given as TRBD1 or TRBD2 (6 bases each). Germline V lookup: CDR1 SGHTA, CDR2 FQGNSA. Trimming cost V 0 bases and J 4 bases, with 10 bases left between them. CDR3 length equals 14 residues.

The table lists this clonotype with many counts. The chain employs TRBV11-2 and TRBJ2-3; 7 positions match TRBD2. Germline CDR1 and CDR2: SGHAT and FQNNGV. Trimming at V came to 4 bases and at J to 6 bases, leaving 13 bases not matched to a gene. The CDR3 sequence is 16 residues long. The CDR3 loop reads CASSSPTSPIIDTQYF. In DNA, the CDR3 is TGTGCCAGCAGCTCGCCGACTAGCCCAATCATCGATACGCAGTATTTT. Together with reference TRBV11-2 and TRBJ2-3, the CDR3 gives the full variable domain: EAGVAQSPRYKIIEKRQSVAFWCNPISGHATLYWYQQILGQGPKLLIQFQNNGVVDDSQLPKDRFSAERLKGVDSTLKIQPAKLEDSAVYLCASSSPTSPIIDTQYFGPGTRLTVL.

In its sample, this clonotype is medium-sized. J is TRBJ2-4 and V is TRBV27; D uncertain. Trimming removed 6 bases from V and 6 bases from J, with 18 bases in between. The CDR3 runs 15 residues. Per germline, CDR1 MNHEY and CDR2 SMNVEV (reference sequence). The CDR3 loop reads CASSPHRTGGNIQYF. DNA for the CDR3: TGTGCCAGCAGCCCCCACCGAACTGGCGGAAACATTCAGTACTTC.

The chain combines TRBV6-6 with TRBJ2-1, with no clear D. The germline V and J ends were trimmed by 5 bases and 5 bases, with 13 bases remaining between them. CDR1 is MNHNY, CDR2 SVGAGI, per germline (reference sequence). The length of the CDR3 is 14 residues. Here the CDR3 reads CASSRPHADNEQFF. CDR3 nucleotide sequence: TGTGCCAGCAGTAGGCCTCACGCCGACAATGAGCAGTTCTTC.

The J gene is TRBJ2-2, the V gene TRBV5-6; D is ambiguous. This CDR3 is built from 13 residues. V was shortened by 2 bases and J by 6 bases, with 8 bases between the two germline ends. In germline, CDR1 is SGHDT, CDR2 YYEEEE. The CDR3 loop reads CASSLAPPGELFF. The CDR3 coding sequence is TGTGCCAGCAGCTTAGCGCCACCCGGGGAGCTGTTTTTT.

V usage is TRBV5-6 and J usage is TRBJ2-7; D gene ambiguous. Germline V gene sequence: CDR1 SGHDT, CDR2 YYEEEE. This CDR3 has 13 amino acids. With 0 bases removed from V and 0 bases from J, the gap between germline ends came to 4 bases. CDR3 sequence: CASSLVFSYEQYF. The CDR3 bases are TGTGCCAGCAGCTTGGTCTTCTCCTACGAGCAGTACTTC.